This T cell receptor beta chain was obtained from a study of cytomegalovirus exposure and HLA in healthy donors. General study findings and limits: The analysis excluded some indistinguishable V segments, including TRBV6-2 and TRBV6-3. Relative to equally common others, HLA-associated TCR beta chains showed greater clonal expansion in a later analysis.

Both 60 Vbeta primers and 13 Jbeta primers went into the PCR. Assay used: immunoSEQ multiplex PCR; TCRdb lists only in-frame clones, some missing. Recorded for this sample: 60,000 or so clones. This CDR3 is 13 amino acids long. Germline V gene lookup returns CDR1 MNHEY and CDR2 SVGAGI. J was trimmed by 6 bases and V by 2 bases; bases with no gene match: 3. Note on this clone: The antigen is unknown.

This receptor was obtained from a woman younger than 35 in good health and CMV-seronegative. Specimen: PBMCs. The chain carries TRBV6-5 and TRBJ2-7; 8 bases map to TRBD1. The CDR3, as DNA: TGTGCCAGCAGTTACCCCGACAGGGGCGAGCAGTACTTC. As protein: CASSYPDRGEQYF.